The 4 T cell receptor beta chains below all came from one sample that was sequenced in a study of control samples from healthy donors and cancer patients. Measured with immunoSEQ multiplex PCR; TCRdb has only the in-frame clones, and not every one. The table shows more than 140,000 clones, with around 90% occurring only once. Sequenced material: blood. The receptors originated from a young man in good health.

This clone showed up just once. The rearrangement joins TRBV6-5 to TRBJ1-1; no clear D gene. The CDR3 sequence is 12 residues long. Trimming removed 6 bases from V and 3 bases from J, with 8 bases in between. Germline values: CDR1 MNHEY, CDR2 SVGAGI. DNA for the CDR3: TGTGCCAGCAGATCCACCGACACTGAAGCTTTCTTT. It encodes CASRSTDTEAFF.

The chain joins TRBV11-3 to TRBJ2-2; weak D call: TRBD1 (5 bases). Per germline, CDR1 SGHNT and CDR2 YENEEA. Trimming cost V 5 bases and J 2 bases, with 15 bases left between them. The CDR3 totals 16 residues. The CDR3 DNA reads as TGTGCCAGCAGCACCGGACAAAATATAAACACCGGGGAGCTGTTTTTT. This encodes CASSTGQNINTGELFF.

The chain employs TRBV4-1 and TRBJ1-1; D unclear. This CDR3 comprises 14 residues. The germline V gene encodes CDR1 MGHRA and CDR2 YSYEKL. V dropped 2 bases and J dropped 4 bases, with 11 bases sitting between them. The CDR3 loop reads CASSQILAATEAFF. The CDR3 DNA is TGCGCCAGCAGCCAAATTTTGGCAGCCACTGAAGCTTTCTTT.

The V call is TRBV2, the J call TRBJ1-2; D unresolved. V was cut by 7 bases and J by 7 bases, with 10 bases left in between. Per the germline V gene, CDR1 is SNHLY and CDR2 is FYNNEI. The CDR3 has 11 amino acids. The DNA for the CDR3 is TGTGCCAGCACCGTGGAGTTTGGCTACACCTTC. This translates into CASTVEFGYTF. The whole variable domain, remainder taken from reference TRBV2 and TRBJ1-2, is EPEVTQTPSHQVTQMGQEVILRCVPISNHLYFYWYRQILGQKVEFLVSFYNNEISEKSEIFDDQFSVERPDGSNFTLKIRSTKLEDSAMYFCASTVEFGYTFGSGTRLTVV.